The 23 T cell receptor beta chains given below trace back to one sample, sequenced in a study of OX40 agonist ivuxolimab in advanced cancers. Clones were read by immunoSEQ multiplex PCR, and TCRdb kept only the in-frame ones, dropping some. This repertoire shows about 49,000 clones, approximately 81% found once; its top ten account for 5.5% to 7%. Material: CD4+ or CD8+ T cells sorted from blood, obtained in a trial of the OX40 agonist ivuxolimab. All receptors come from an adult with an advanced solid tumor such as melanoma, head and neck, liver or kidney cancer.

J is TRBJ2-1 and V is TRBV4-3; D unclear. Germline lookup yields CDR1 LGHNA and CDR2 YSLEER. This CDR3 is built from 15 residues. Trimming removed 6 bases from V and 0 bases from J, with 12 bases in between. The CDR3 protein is CASSRDSASYNEQFF. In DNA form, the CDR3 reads TGCGCCAGCAGTCGTGACTCAGCCTCCTACAATGAGCAGTTCTTC.

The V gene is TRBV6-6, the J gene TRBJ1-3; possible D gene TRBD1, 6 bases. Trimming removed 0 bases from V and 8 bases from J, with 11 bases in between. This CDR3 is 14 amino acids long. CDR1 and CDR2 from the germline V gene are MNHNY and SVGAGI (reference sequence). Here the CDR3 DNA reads TGTGCCAGCAGTTACTCGAACAGGGATGACACCATATATTTT. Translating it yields CASSYSNRDDTIYF.

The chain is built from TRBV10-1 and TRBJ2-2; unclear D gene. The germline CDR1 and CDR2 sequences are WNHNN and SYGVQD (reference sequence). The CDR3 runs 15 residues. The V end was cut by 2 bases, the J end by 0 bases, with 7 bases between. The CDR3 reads CASSEKDPNTGELFF. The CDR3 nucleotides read TGCGCCAGCAGTGAGAAGGACCCGAACACCGGGGAGCTGTTTTTT.

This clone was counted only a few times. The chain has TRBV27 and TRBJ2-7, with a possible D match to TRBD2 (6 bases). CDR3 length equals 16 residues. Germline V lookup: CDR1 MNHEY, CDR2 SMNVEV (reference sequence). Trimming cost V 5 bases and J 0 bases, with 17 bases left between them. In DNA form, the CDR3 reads TGTGCCAGCAGTAGCATGCTCGGGGGTAGCTCCTACGAGCAGTACTTC. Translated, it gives CASSSMLGGSSYEQYF.

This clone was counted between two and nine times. CDR3 nucleotide sequence: TGTGCCAGCAGCTTAGGACAATCTAGCGGCGAGACCCAGTACTTC. Translation: CASSLGQSSGETQYF. The chain combines TRBV11-2 with TRBJ2-5; 7 nucleotides agree with TRBD2. J was trimmed by 5 bases and V by 1 base; bases with no gene match: 7. Germline CDR1 reads SGHAT; CDR2 reads FQNNGV. This CDR3 is 15 amino acids long.

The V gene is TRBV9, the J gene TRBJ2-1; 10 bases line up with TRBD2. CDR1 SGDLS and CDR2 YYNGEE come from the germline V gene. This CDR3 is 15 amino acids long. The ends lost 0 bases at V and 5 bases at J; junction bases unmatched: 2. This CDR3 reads CASSVEGTSDNEQFF. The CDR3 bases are TGTGCCAGCAGCGTAGAGGGGACTAGCGACAATGAGCAGTTCTTC.

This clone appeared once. The CDR3 spells CASSLGDVVICEQYF. CDR3 nucleotides: TGTGCCAGCAGTTTAGGGGACGTGGTGATCTGCGAGCAGTACTTC. The chain couples TRBV28 to TRBJ2-7, with D possibly being TRBD1 or TRBD2 (5 bases each). The CDR3 length is 15 residues. CDR1 is MDHEN and CDR2 is SYDVKM in the germline V gene. V was clipped by 2 bases and J by 6 bases, with 17 bases between them.

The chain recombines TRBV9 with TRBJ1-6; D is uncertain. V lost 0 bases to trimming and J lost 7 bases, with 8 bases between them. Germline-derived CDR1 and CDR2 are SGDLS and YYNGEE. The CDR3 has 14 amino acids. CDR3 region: CASSVASGNSPLHF. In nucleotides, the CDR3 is TGTGCCAGCAGCGTAGCTTCGGGGAATTCACCCCTCCACTTT.

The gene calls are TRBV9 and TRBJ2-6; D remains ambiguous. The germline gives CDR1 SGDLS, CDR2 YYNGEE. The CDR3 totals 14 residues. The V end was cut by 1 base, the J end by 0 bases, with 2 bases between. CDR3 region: CASSVNSGANVLTF. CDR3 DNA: TGTGCCAGCAGCGTAAACTCTGGGGCCAACGTCCTGACTTTC.

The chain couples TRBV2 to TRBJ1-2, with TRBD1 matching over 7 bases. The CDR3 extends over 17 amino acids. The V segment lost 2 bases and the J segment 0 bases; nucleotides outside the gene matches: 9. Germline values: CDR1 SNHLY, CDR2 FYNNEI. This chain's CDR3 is CASSETPGQTPNYGYTF. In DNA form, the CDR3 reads TGTGCCAGCAGTGAAACACCGGGACAGACACCTAACTATGGCTACACCTTC.

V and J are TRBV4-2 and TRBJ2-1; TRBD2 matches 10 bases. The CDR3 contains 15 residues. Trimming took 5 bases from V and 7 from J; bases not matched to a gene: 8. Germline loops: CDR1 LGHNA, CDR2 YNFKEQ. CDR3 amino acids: CASSGLAGATNEQFF. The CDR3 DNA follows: TGTGCCAGCAGCGGGCTAGCGGGAGCTACGAATGAGCAGTTCTTC.

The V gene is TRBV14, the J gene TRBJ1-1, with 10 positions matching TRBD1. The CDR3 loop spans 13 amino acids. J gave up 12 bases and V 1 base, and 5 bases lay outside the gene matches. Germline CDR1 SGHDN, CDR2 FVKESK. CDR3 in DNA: TGTGCCAGCAGCCAAGGAGGGGACAGGGGACCTTTCTTT. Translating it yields CASSQGGDRGPFF.

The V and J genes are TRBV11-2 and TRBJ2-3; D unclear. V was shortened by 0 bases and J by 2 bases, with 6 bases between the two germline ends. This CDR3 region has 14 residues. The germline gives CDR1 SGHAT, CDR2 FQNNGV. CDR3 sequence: CASSLEALTDTQYF. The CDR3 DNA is TGTGCCAGCAGCTTAGAAGCGCTCACAGATACGCAGTATTTT. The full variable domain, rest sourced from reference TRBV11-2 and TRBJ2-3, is EAGVAQSPRYKIIEKRQSVAFWCNPISGHATLYWYQQILGQGPKLLIQFQNNGVVDDSQLPKDRFSAERLKGVDSTLKIQPAKLEDSAVYLCASSLEALTDTQYFGPGTRLTVL.

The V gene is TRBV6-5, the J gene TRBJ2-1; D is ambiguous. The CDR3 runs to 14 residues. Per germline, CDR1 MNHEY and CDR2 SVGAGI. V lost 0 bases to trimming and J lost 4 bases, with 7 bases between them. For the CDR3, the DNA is TGTGCCAGCAGTTACTCTGAAGCATACAATGAGCAGTTCTTC. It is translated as CASSYSEAYNEQFF.

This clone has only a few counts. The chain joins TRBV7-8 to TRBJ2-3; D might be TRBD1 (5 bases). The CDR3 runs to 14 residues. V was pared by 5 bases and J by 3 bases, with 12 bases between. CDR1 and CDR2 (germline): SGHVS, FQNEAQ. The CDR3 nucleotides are TGTGCCAGCAGCCAAGACAGAGGTACAGATACGCAGTATTTT. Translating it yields CASSQDRGTDTQYF.

The CDR3 DNA sequence: TGTGCCAGCAGTGAAGCGTTATGGGGGGGGGACGGCTACACCTTC. Translation gives CASSEALWGGDGYTF. This chain links TRBV6-1 with TRBJ1-2; the D gene is possibly TRBD1 (5 bases). This CDR3 spans 15 amino acids. The germline gives CDR1 MNHNS, CDR2 SASEGT. V lost 0 bases to trimming and J lost 8 bases, with 16 bases between them.

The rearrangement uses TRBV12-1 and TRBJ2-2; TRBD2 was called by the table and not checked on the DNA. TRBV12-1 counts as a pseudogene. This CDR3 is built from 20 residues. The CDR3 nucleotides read TGTGCCAGCAGCTTCGAGAGCGGGAGGGGAAAGACACGGGACACCGGGGAGCTGTTTTTT. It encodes CASSFESGRGKTRDTGELFF.

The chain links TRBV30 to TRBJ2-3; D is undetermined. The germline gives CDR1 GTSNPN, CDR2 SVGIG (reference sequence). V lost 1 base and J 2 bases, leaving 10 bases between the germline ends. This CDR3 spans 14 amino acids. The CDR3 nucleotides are TGTGCCTGGAGTGGGGCCAGCCTCACAGATACGCAGTATTTT. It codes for CAWSGASLTDTQYF.

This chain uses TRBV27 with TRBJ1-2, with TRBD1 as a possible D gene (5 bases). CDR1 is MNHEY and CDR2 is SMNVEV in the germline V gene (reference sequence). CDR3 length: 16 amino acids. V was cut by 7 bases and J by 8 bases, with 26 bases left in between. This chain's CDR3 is CASKGWTVGAGSGYTF. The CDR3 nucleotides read TGTGCCAGCAAGGGATGGACCGTCGGGGCAGGGAGCGGCTACACCTTC.

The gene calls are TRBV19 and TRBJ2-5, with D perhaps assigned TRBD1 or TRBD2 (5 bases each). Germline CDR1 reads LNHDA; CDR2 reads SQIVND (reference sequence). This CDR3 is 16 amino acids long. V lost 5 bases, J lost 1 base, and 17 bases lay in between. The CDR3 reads CASSLLGGPAQETQYF. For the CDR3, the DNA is TGTGCCAGTAGTCTCCTTGGGGGTCCAGCCCAAGAGACCCAGTACTTC.

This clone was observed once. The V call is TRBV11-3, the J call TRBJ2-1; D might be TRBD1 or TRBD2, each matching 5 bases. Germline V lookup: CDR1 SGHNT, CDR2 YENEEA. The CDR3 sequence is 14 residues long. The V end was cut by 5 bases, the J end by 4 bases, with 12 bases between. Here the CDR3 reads CASSDGTAYNEQFF. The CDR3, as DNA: TGTGCCAGCAGCGACGGGACGGCTTACAATGAGCAGTTCTTC.

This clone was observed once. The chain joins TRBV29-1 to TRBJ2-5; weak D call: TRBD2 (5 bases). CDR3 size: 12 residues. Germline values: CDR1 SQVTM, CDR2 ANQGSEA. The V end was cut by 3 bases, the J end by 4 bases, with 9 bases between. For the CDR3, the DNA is TGCAGCGTTGAGGACGGGGTAGAGACCCAGTACTTC. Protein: CSVEDGVETQYF.

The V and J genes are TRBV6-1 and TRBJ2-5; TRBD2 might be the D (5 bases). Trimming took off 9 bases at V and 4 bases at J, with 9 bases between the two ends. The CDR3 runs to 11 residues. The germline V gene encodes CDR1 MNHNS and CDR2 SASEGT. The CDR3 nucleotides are TGTGCCAGTGAGGCGGGAGAGACCCAGTACTTC. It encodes CASEAGETQYF.